The 14 T cell receptor beta chains below come from one sample, sequenced in a study of beta chain features in type 1 diabetes. Findings of the study overall: Across all four CD4+ subsets, people with type 1 diabetes showed modestly shorter TCRB CDR3s.

The antigens of these receptors remain unknown. As every portion of the isolated RNA was reverse transcribed, the sequencing read expressed TCRB transcripts. Libraries were prepared by immunoSEQ multiplex PCR; TCRdb keeps only in-frame clonotypes and omits some of them. This table holds hundreds of thousands of clones, more than 13% found once. The sequenced material came from naive CD4+ T cells from blood. Receptors were obtained from a man aged 18-30 years with type 1 diabetes.

V and J are TRBV5-1 and TRBJ1-4; D is possibly TRBD1 (5 bases). Germline V gives CDR1 SGHRS, CDR2 YFSETQ. The CDR3 length is 14 residues. Trimming pared 0 bases from V and 4 bases from J, leaving 7 bases between. In DNA form, the CDR3 reads TGCGCCAGCAGCTTGGATGACAGTAATGAAAAACTGTTTTTT. As protein: CASSLDDSNEKLFF.

This clone was counted only a few times. The chain recombines TRBV4-1 with TRBJ2-7; D gene uncertain. The germline CDR1 and CDR2 sequences are MGHRA and YSYEKL. Deletions cut 1 base from V and 1 base from J, with 8 bases between. The CDR3 runs 14 residues. This CDR3 reads CASSQVEGSYEQYF. In nucleotides, the CDR3 is TGCGCCAGCAGCCAAGTCGAAGGGTCCTACGAGCAGTACTTC.

CDR3 protein: CSVGRNTGELFF. The CDR3 DNA reads as TGCAGCGTAGGACGGAACACCGGGGAGCTGTTTTTT. The V call is TRBV29-1, the J call TRBJ2-2, with D unresolved. Germline CDR1 and CDR2: SQVTM and ANQGSEA. The CDR3 is 12 amino acids. With 6 bases removed from V and 1 base from J, the gap between germline ends came to 6 bases.

This clone was detected a few times. The chain has TRBV4-1 and TRBJ2-7, with D perhaps TRBD2 (5 bases). Trimming took 3 bases from V and 5 from J, leaving 11 bases between them. In germline, CDR1 is MGHRA, CDR2 YSYEKL. The CDR3 covers 13 residues. The CDR3 bases are TGCGCCAGCAGCCAGGGTACTAGAGACGAGCAGTACTTC. Its protein is CASSQGTRDEQYF.

The V gene is TRBV5-1, the J gene TRBJ2-2, with 11 bases matching TRBD2. V lost 0 bases to trimming and J lost 7 bases; unmatched junction nucleotides: 5. The CDR3 covers 16 residues. Germline lookup yields CDR1 SGHRS and CDR2 YFSETQ. The CDR3 spells CASSLAGLAGSGELFF. The CDR3 DNA reads TGCGCCAGCAGCTTGGCAGGACTAGCGGGCAGCGGGGAGCTGTTTTTT. Using reference TRBV5-1 and TRBJ2-2 for the parts outside the CDR3, the full variable domain is KAGVTQTPRYLIKTRGQQVTLSCSPISGHRSVSWYQQTPGQGLQFLFEYFSETQRNKGNFPGRFSGRQFSNSRSEMNVSTLELGDSALYLCASSLAGLAGSGELFFGEGSRLTVL.

In its sample, this clone was seen a few times. The chain couples TRBV19 to TRBJ1-2; 7 bases match TRBD1. The CDR3 covers 14 residues. CDR1 and CDR2 (germline): LNHDA, SQIVND (reference sequence). J was trimmed by 5 bases and V by 7 bases; bases with no gene match: 10. CDR3 region: CASNPSGGAYGYTF. As DNA, the CDR3 is TGTGCCAGTAACCCCTCAGGGGGGGCATATGGCTACACCTTC. The entire variable domain, with the rest obtained from reference TRBV19 and TRBJ1-2, is as follows: DGGITQSPKYLFRKEGQNVTLSCEQNLNHDAMYWYRQDPGQGLRLIYYSQIVNDFQKGDIAEGYSVSREKKESFPLTVTSAQKNPTAFYLCASNPSGGAYGYTFGSGTRLTVV.

J is TRBJ1-6 and V is TRBV20-1; D gene unclear. Germline V gene sequence: CDR1 DFQATT, CDR2 SNEGSKA (reference sequence). The germline V and J ends were trimmed by 5 bases and 14 bases, with 10 bases remaining between them. The CDR3 spans 10 residues. The CDR3 region is CSAGVSSLHF. The CDR3 nucleotides read TGCAGTGCTGGCGTCTCATCCCTCCACTTT.

A few counts support this clone. CDR3 loop: CAWSVGSPLNTGELFF. DNA of the CDR3: TGTGCCTGGAGTGTAGGCAGTCCTTTGAACACCGGGGAGCTGTTTTTT. The chain uses TRBV30 and TRBJ2-2; D unresolved. The germline gives CDR1 GTSNPN, CDR2 SVGIG (reference sequence). This CDR3 spans 16 amino acids. V shed 0 bases and J shed 1 base, with 12 bases lying between them. Complete variable domain (other parts from reference TRBV30 and TRBJ2-2): SQTIHQWPATLVQPVGSPLSLECTVEGTSNPNLYWYRQAAGRGLQLLFYSVGIGQISSEVPQNLSASRPQDRQFILSSKKLLLSDSGFYLCAWSVGSPLNTGELFFGEGSRLTVL.

J is TRBJ2-7 and V is TRBV2, with D uncertain. The CDR3 is 15 amino acids. V lost 7 bases and J lost 2, with 18 bases in between. CDR1 is SNHLY and CDR2 is FYNNEI in the germline V gene. The CDR3 DNA sequence: TGTGCCAGCAAAGCCGGTAACAGCCCAACCTACGAGCAGTACTTC. Protein sequence: CASKAGNSPTYEQYF.

This clone came up a few times. The chain links TRBV18 to TRBJ2-3; D is ambiguous. CDR1 KGHSH and CDR2 LQKENI come from the germline V gene. The CDR3 has 13 residues. Trimming removed 0 bases at V and 6 bases at J, with 7 bases between. CDR3 in amino acids: CASSPPVDDTQYF. The DNA for the CDR3 is TGTGCCAGCTCACCACCGGTGGACGATACGCAGTATTTT.

The V and J genes are TRBV5-1 and TRBJ2-7; TRBD2 agrees at 8 bases. The CDR3 has 14 residues. The trim removed 4 bases at V and 7 bases at J, leaving 10 bases unmatched. CDR1 SGHRS and CDR2 YFSETQ come from the germline V gene. CDR3 DNA: TGCGCCAGCAGCCCCGGGACTAGGGACCGGGAGCAGTACTTC. Translating gives CASSPGTRDREQYF.

As concerns this clone: In the same sample, other DNA sequences code for this CDR3. The chain is built from TRBV7-2 and TRBJ1-2; D unresolved. Trimming pared 1 base from V and 7 bases from J, leaving 4 bases between. The CDR3 length is 11 residues. In germline, CDR1 is SGHTA, CDR2 FQGNSA. CDR3 nucleotide sequence: TGTGCCAGCAGCTTAGAATTTGGCTACACCTTC. Residues: CASSLEFGYTF.

The chain recombines TRBV9 with TRBJ2-1; D not certain. Germline V gene data show CDR1 as SGDLS and CDR2 as YYNGEE. The CDR3 sequence is 12 residues long. V gave up 0 bases and J gave up 8 bases, with 6 bases separating them. The CDR3 nucleotides are TGTGCCAGCAGCGTAGACTTGGATGAGCAGTTCTTC. It yields the protein CASSVDLDEQFF. Variable domain in full (rest from reference TRBV9 and TRBJ2-1): DSGVTQTPKHLITATGQRVTLRCSPRSGDLSVYWYQQSLDQGLQFLIQYYNGEERAKGNILERFSAQQFPDLHSELNLSSLELGDSALYFCASSVDLDEQFFGPGTRLTVL.

This clone was seen a few times. This sequence joins TRBV27 and TRBJ2-2; D is perhaps TRBD1 (6 bases). CDR3 length equals 16 residues. Looked up from germline, CDR1 is MNHEY and CDR2 is SMNVEV (reference sequence). V lost 5 bases and J 0 bases, leaving 13 bases between the germline ends. The CDR3 spells CASSPLDRTNTGELFF. Here the CDR3 DNA reads TGTGCCAGCAGTCCCTTAGACAGGACGAACACCGGGGAGCTGTTTTTT.